Listed here are 8 T cell receptor beta chains from one sample, sequenced in a study of T cells in Graves' hyperthyroidism and ophthalmopathy. Amplification targeted TCR beta CDR3 regions from RNA transcripts. The HTBI set primed first-round TCR CDR3 RT-PCR. In TCRdb, the multiplex PCR reads were re-called with MiXCR into one record per CDR3 protein. The table has some 400,000 distinct CDR3 sequences, about 14% seen once. Sequences were obtained from blood. The receptor set was obtained from a man younger than 45 with Graves' hyperthyroidism that later progressed to Graves' ophthalmopathy.

Details on this clonotype: A much larger clone is a single base away; this may be a read error. The rearrangement links TRBV30 to TRBJ1-1, with D uncertain. This CDR3 has 13 residues. Per germline, CDR1 GTSNPN and CDR2 SVGIG (reference sequence). V shed 8 bases and J shed 1 base, with 14 bases lying between them. The CDR3 DNA sequence: TGTGCCGGGCGGGAGCTAGGGAACACTGAAGCTTTCTTT. It yields the protein CAGRELGNTEAFF. Looking up the rest from reference TRBV30 and TRBJ1-1 gives the full variable domain: SQTIHQWPATLVQPVGSPLSLECTVEGTSNPNLYWYRQAAGRGLQLLFYSVGIGQISSEVPQNLSASRPQDRQFILSSKKLLLSDSGFYLCAGRELGNTEAFFGQGTRLTVV.

This clonotype showed up many times. This chain joins TRBV5-1 and TRBJ2-3; D might be TRBD2 (5 bases). Trimming removed 4 bases at V and 3 bases at J, with 9 bases between. This CDR3 is 13 amino acids long. Germline V lookup: CDR1 SGHRS, CDR2 YFSETQ. The CDR3 nucleotides are TGCGCCAGCAGCCGGGGTTCGACAGATACGCAGTATTTT. Translating it yields CASSRGSTDTQYF.

This rearrangement joins TRBV7-2 to TRBJ1-2; TRBD1 matches at 9 bases. In germline, CDR1 is SGHTA, CDR2 FQGNSA. V lost 1 base, J lost 8 bases, and 8 bases stayed unmatched. The CDR3 totals 15 residues. This CDR3 reads CASSLEGGTGIGYTF. As DNA, the CDR3 is TGTGCCAGCAGCTTAGAGGGGGGGACAGGGATCGGCTACACCTTC.

This chain connects TRBV28 to TRBJ1-4; D is uncertain. The germline V gene has CDR1 MDHEN and CDR2 SYDVKM. V lost 6 bases, J lost 11 bases, and 16 bases lay in between. This CDR3 region has 13 residues. CDR3 amino acids: CASSASDGVKLFF. The CDR3 nucleotides read TGTGCCAGCAGCGCCTCAGATGGGGTCAAACTGTTTTTT.

This chain connects TRBV13 to TRBJ2-3; 8 positions match TRBD2. CDR1 is PRHDT and CDR2 is FYEKMQ in the germline V gene (reference sequence). The CDR3 runs 16 residues. The V segment lost 5 bases and the J segment 1 base; nucleotides outside the gene matches: 8. CDR3 protein: CASSVARGGGTDTQYF. The CDR3 region has the DNA TGTGCCAGCAGCGTCGCTCGGGGGGGGGGCACAGATACGCAGTATTTT.

This clonotype has at least ten counts. DNA for the CDR3: TGTGCCAGTAGTTTAGCGGGGGGGCCCCGTGAGCAGTTCTTC. This codes for CASSLAGGPREQFF. The chain is built from TRBV19 and TRBJ2-1, with 11 bases matching TRBD2. The CDR3 runs to 14 residues. CDR1 is LNHDA, CDR2 SQIVND, per germline (reference sequence). V shed 5 bases and J 9 bases; nucleotides not matched to a gene: 6. Complete variable domain (other parts from reference TRBV19 and TRBJ2-1): DGGITQSPKYLFRKEGQNVTLSCEQNLNHDAMYWYRQDPGQGLRLIYYSQIVNDFQKGDIAEGYSVSREKKESFPLTVTSAQKNPTAFYLCASSLAGGPREQFFGPGTRLTVL.

The table lists this clonotype with many counts. V and J are TRBV28 and TRBJ1-2; 11 positions agree with TRBD1. The CDR3 covers 15 residues. The V gene's germline CDR1 is MDHEN and CDR2 SYDVKM. The ends lost 4 bases at V and 4 bases at J; junction bases unmatched: 5. The CDR3 protein is CASSSGQGAAYGYTF. CDR3 DNA sequence: TGTGCCAGCAGTTCAGGACAGGGGGCGGCCTATGGCTACACCTTC.

The rearrangement links TRBV7-9 to TRBJ1-1; 7 nucleotides align to TRBD1. V trimming: 4 bases; J trimming: 1 base; junction bases outside the gene matches: 6. CDR1 is SEHNR, CDR2 FQNEAQ, per germline (reference sequence). This CDR3 contains 15 residues. In DNA, the CDR3 is TGTGCCAGCAGCTCCGGTGGGACAGCGAACACTGAAGCTTTCTTT. Protein product: CASSSGGTANTEAFF.